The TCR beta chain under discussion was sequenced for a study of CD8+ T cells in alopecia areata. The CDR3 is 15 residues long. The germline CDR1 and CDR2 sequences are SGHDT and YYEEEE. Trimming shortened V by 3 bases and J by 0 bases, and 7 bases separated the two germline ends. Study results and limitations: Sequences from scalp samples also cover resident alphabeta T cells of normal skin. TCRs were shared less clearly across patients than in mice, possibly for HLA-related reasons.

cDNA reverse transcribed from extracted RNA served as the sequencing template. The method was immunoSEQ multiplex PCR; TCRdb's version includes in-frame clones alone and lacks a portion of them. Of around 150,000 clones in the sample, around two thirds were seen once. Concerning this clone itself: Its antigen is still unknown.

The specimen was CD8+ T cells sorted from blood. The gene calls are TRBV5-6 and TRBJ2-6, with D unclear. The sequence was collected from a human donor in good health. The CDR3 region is CASSSTNSGANVLTF. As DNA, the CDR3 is TGTGCCAGCAGCTCTACAAACTCTGGGGCCAACGTCCTGACTTTC.